These 23 T cell receptor beta chains came from one sample sequenced in a study of OX40 agonist ivuxolimab in advanced cancers. Produced via immunoSEQ multiplex PCR; TCRdb's table is partial and in-frame only. The sample carries more than 75,000 clones, roughly four fifths recorded once. The specimen was CD4+ or CD8+ T cells sorted from blood, collected in a trial of the OX40 agonist ivuxolimab. The source is an adult with an advanced solid tumor such as melanoma, head and neck, liver or kidney cancer.

The chain links TRBV28 to TRBJ2-7; 8 bases fit TRBD1. CDR3 length: 14 residues. Germline V CDR1 and CDR2: MDHEN, SYDVKM. The junction had 5 bases not matched to a gene; V was cut back by 6 bases and J by 1 base. The DNA for the CDR3 is TGTGCCAGCAGCCTTGGACAGGGTTCCTACGAGCAGTACGTC. This gives the protein CASSLGQGSYEQYV.

The chain joins TRBV2 to TRBJ2-2, with D possibly being TRBD2 (6 bases). Germline V gene lookup returns CDR1 SNHLY and CDR2 FYNNEI. The V end was cut by 5 bases, the J end by 2 bases, with 15 bases between. This CDR3 has 16 amino acids. CDR3 nucleotide sequence: TGTGCCAGCAGTTCCGGGACTTCCATAAACACCGGGGAGCTGTTTTTT. Amino acids: CASSSGTSINTGELFF.

This chain connects TRBV28 to TRBJ1-2; 7 positions match TRBD1. Trimming removed 2 bases from V and 3 bases from J; junction bases left unmatched: 6. In germline, CDR1 is MDHEN, CDR2 SYDVKM. The CDR3 covers 15 residues. The CDR3 nucleotides read TGTGCCAGCAGTTTACGAGGGACAGCCTACTATGGCTACACCTTC. Protein product: CASSLRGTAYYGYTF.

There are a few counts of this clone. The genes are TRBV7-9 and TRBJ1-4; no definite D call. The ends were cut back, 4 bases at V and 8 bases at J, with 17 bases in the middle. The CDR3 covers 15 residues. Germline V gene data show CDR1 as SEHNR and CDR2 as FQNEAQ (reference sequence). This chain's CDR3 is CASSSRTKSGEKLFF. In DNA form, the CDR3 reads TGTGCCAGCAGCTCGCGGACCAAATCGGGGGAAAAACTGTTTTTT.

The chain uses TRBV10-2 and TRBJ1-2, with 7 bases aligning to TRBD1. Unmatched junction bases numbered 11, after V lost 8 bases and J lost 2 bases. Germline V gene sequence: CDR1 WSHSY, CDR2 SAAADI. The CDR3 extends over 15 amino acids. The CDR3 loop reads CASGPNPGQNYGYTF. CDR3 nucleotide sequence: TGCGCCAGCGGCCCCAATCCGGGACAGAACTATGGCTACACCTTC.

The V call is TRBV28, the J call TRBJ1-1, with TRBD1 as a possible D gene (6 bases). Per germline, CDR1 MDHEN and CDR2 SYDVKM. The length of the CDR3 is 12 residues. V was trimmed by 2 bases and J by 7 bases, leaving 8 bases between them. The chain's CDR3 is CASSLRGGEAFF. CDR3 nucleotide sequence: TGTGCCAGCAGTTTAAGGGGGGGTGAAGCTTTCTTT.

The chain employs TRBV5-6 and TRBJ1-3; D may be TRBD1 (6 bases). This CDR3 has 16 amino acids. Germline V lookup: CDR1 SGHDT, CDR2 YYEEEE. V was cut by 4 bases and J by 1 base, with 15 bases left in between. CDR3 bases: TGTGCCAGCAGCCCCCTATCTACAGGGTCTGGAAACACCATATATTTT. Encoded protein: CASSPLSTGSGNTIYF.

The chain is built from TRBV2 and TRBJ2-1; maybe TRBD2 (6 bases). Trimming left V 1 base short and J 2 bases short, with 9 bases between. Germline CDR1 SNHLY, CDR2 FYNNEI. CDR3 length: 15 residues. CDR3 DNA: TGTGCCAGCAGTGAAGGCGGGACGGCCTACAATGAGCAGTTCTTC. This encodes CASSEGGTAYNEQFF.

The rearrangement joins TRBV27 to TRBJ2-5, with TRBD1 matching 8 bases. The V and J ends lost 5 bases and 7 bases, in that order; junction bases with no gene match: 9. The germline gives CDR1 MNHEY, CDR2 SMNVEV (reference sequence). This CDR3 is built from 14 residues. The CDR3 loop is CASSVTGTGVTQYF. DNA for the CDR3: TGTGCCAGCAGTGTTACCGGGACAGGAGTGACCCAGTACTTC.

This sequence joins TRBV19 and TRBJ2-3; weak D call: TRBD2 (6 bases). Trimming shortened V by 5 bases and J by 5 bases, and 14 bases separated the two germline ends. The CDR3 is 14 residues long. Germline V gene data show CDR1 as LNHDA and CDR2 as SQIVND (reference sequence). The CDR3 DNA reads TGTGCCAGTAGTGCCCTCCGGGAGCAAGATACGCAGTATTTT. It codes for CASSALREQDTQYF.

The chain employs TRBV6-1 and TRBJ1-3; 7 positions match TRBD1. V dropped 6 bases and J dropped 4; count of bases not matched to a gene: 6. This CDR3 comprises 14 residues. Germline CDR1 MNHNS, CDR2 SASEGT. The CDR3 DNA is TGTGCCAGCAGCCCACAGGGGCTGGGAAACACCATATATTTT. Translated, it gives CASSPQGLGNTIYF.

This clone was recorded at least ten times. Here the CDR3 reads CASSFTRDPGDEQYF. CDR3 DNA: TGTGCCAGCAGCTTCACCCGGGACCCGGGCGACGAGCAGTACTTC. The chain links TRBV7-2 to TRBJ2-7; D may match TRBD1 or TRBD2 (5 bases each). V was shortened by 3 bases and J by 5 bases, with 17 bases between the two germline ends. The CDR3 contains 15 residues. Germline values: CDR1 SGHTA, CDR2 FQGNSA.

CDR3 amino acids: CASSPTLAMGNTEAFF. CDR3 in DNA: TGTGCCAGCTCACCCACGTTGGCCATGGGGAACACTGAAGCTTTCTTT. The chain is built from TRBV18 and TRBJ1-1; D is unclear. Per germline, CDR1 KGHSH and CDR2 LQKENI. The CDR3 is 16 residues long. V shed 3 bases and J shed 1 base, with 15 bases lying between them.

The gene calls are TRBV29-1 and TRBJ1-5; a possible D gene is TRBD1 (5 bases). Trimming took off 6 bases at V and 4 bases at J, with 16 bases between the two ends. This CDR3 has 14 amino acids. The germline V gene has CDR1 SQVTM and CDR2 ANQGSEA. The CDR3 DNA follows: TGCAGCGTGCGGAACGGGGGATCAAATCAGCCCCAGCATTTT. Translation gives CSVRNGGSNQPQHF.

This clone was seen a few times. J is TRBJ2-5 and V is TRBV4-2, with 12 bases aligning to TRBD2. V shed 0 bases and J 1 base; nucleotides not matched to a gene: 6. CDR3 size: 18 residues. CDR1 and CDR2 from the germline V gene are LGHNA and YNFKEQ. This chain's CDR3 is CASSQELAGGRTQETQYF. The CDR3 nucleotides read TGTGCCAGCAGCCAAGAACTAGCGGGGGGCCGAACCCAAGAGACCCAGTACTTC.

The chain links TRBV21-1 to TRBJ2-3; the listed D gene, TRBD2, was not tested against the DNA. TRBV21-1 is flagged as a pseudogene. The CDR3 spans 20 residues. The CDR3 here is CASSPPPGLAVYGSTDTQYF. The CDR3, as DNA: TGTGCCAGCAGCCCCCCGCCGGGACTAGCGGTTTATGGAAGCACAGATACGCAGTATTTT.

The chain employs TRBV28 and TRBJ2-7; 7 bases map to TRBD1. The trim removed 5 bases at V and 7 bases at J, leaving 5 bases unmatched. In germline, CDR1 is MDHEN, CDR2 SYDVKM. CDR3 size: 12 residues. The CDR3 region has the DNA TGTGCCAGCAGTACTACAGGGGTTGAGCAGTACTTC. Translated: CASSTTGVEQYF.

The V call is TRBV5-1, the J call TRBJ1-1, with D possibly matching TRBD1 (5 bases). Trimming cost V 0 bases and J 5 bases, with 14 bases left between them. There are 15 residues in the CDR3. The germline CDR1 and CDR2 sequences are SGHRS and YFSETQ. As DNA, the CDR3 is TGCGCCAGCAGCTTGGATGGTGGGGAGGGGACTGAAGCTTTCTTT. Its translation is CASSLDGGEGTEAFF.

The chain is built from TRBV4-1 and TRBJ1-4; D is undetermined. Germline CDR1 and CDR2: MGHRA and YSYEKL. The CDR3 loop spans 16 amino acids. V was cut by 1 base and J by 5 bases, with 14 bases left in between. CDR3 nucleotide sequence: TGCGCCAGCAGCCAAGTTCCGACGGGTTGGAATGAAAAACTGTTTTTT. Translated, it gives CASSQVPTGWNEKLFF.

The chain uses TRBV28 and TRBJ1-5; D ambiguous. The CDR3 length is 13 residues. V was shortened by 6 bases and J by 2 bases, with 8 bases between the two germline ends. Germline V lookup: CDR1 MDHEN, CDR2 SYDVKM. CDR3 nucleotides: TGTGCCAGCAGCCCCGGCGGCAATCAGCCCCAGCATTTT. This codes for CASSPGGNQPQHF.

The table lists this clone with a few counts. The chain couples TRBV28 to TRBJ2-3; D unresolved. The V end was cut by 2 bases, the J end by 5 bases, with 2 bases between. CDR1 MDHEN and CDR2 SYDVKM come from the germline V gene. The CDR3 totals 11 residues. CDR3 nucleotides: TGTGCCAGCAGTTTAGGAGATACGCAGTATTTT. It specifies CASSLGDTQYF.

The chain links TRBV7-9 to TRBJ2-1; D is unresolved. The CDR3 covers 12 residues. Germline V gene data show CDR1 as SEHNR and CDR2 as FQNEAQ (reference sequence). The V end was cut by 10 bases, the J end by 7 bases, with 14 bases between. CDR3 residues: CATQGRINEQFF. The CDR3 DNA reads TGTGCCACCCAAGGACGGATTAATGAGCAGTTCTTC. Based on the CDR3 plus reference TRBV7-9 and TRBJ2-1, the full variable domain is DTGVSQNPRHKITKRGQNVTFRCDPISEHNRLYWYRQTLGQGPEFLTYFQNEAQLEKSRLLSDRFSAERPKGSFSTLEIQRTEQGDSAMYLCATQGRINEQFFGPGTRLTVL.

This clone was recorded once. The genes are TRBV5-6 and TRBJ2-5; no firm D call. Trimming removed 6 bases at V and 0 bases at J, with 12 bases between. CDR1 SGHDT and CDR2 YYEEEE come from the germline V gene. This CDR3 comprises 14 residues. CDR3 region: CASNSQMYQETQYF. CDR3 nucleotide sequence: TGTGCCAGCAACTCACAGATGTACCAAGAGACCCAGTACTTC. The whole variable domain, filled in from reference TRBV5-6 and TRBJ2-5, reads DAGVTQSPTHLIKTRGQQVTLRCSPKSGHDTVSWYQQALGQGPQFIFQYYEEEERQRGNFPDRFSGHQFPNYSSELNVNALLLGDSALYLCASNSQMYQETQYFGPGTRLLVL.